Following are 20 T cell receptor beta chains from one sample sequenced in a study of blood T cell repertoires in COVID-19 (TCRdb year 2020). The library was made by the immunoSEQ multiplex PCR assay. TCRdb took over this immuneACCESS table, retaining in-frame rearrangements with V and J assigned. Such tables are incomplete; in checked studies, under half of the missing clones stem from an unresolved V gene, and the remainder is unexplained. For this sample there are some 320,000 clones; about 90% appear just once. The leading ten clones occupy roughly 8% of the sample. The sample taken for sequencing was peripheral blood. Receptors originate from a woman in her forties or fifties who had recovered from COVID-19.

This chain links TRBV4-3 with TRBJ2-7, with a weak D call TRBD2 (7 bases). CDR3 size: 16 residues. Trimming took 0 bases from V and 2 from J, leaving 14 bases between them. CDR1 is LGHNA, CDR2 YSLEER, per germline. The CDR3 here is CASSQDRGLRTYEQYF. DNA of the CDR3: TGCGCCAGCAGCCAAGACAGGGGACTAAGGACCTACGAGCAGTACTTC.

V usage is TRBV6-5 and J usage is TRBJ1-3, with D maybe TRBD1 (5 bases). V lost 7 bases to trimming and J lost 3 bases, with 16 bases between them. The CDR3 is 15 amino acids. Per germline, CDR1 MNHEY and CDR2 SVGAGI. CDR3 amino acids: CASNEGGVGGNTIYF. The DNA of the CDR3 is TGTGCCAGCAACGAGGGAGGGGTAGGTGGAAACACCATATATTTT.

The gene calls are TRBV10-1 and TRBJ2-5, with D possibly TRBD2 on 5 matching bases. Trimming left V 5 bases short and J 1 base short, with 8 bases between. The germline CDR1 and CDR2 sequences are WNHNN and SYGVQD (reference sequence). This CDR3 contains 13 residues. The CDR3 coding sequence is TGCGCCAGCAGTCCGGGATCCCAAGAGACCCAGTACTTC. Translation: CASSPGSQETQYF.

This chain joins TRBV19 and TRBJ2-1; TRBD2 aligns across 12 bases. The CDR3 extends over 16 amino acids. Germline V lookup: CDR1 LNHDA, CDR2 SQIVND (reference sequence). Germline trimming cut 2 bases from V and 7 bases from J; bases unmatched to any gene: 6. This CDR3 reads CASSILAGGPRNEQFF. In nucleotides, the CDR3 is TGTGCCAGTAGTATACTAGCGGGGGGGCCGCGGAATGAGCAGTTCTTC.

The chain carries TRBV3-1 (or the pseudogene TRBV3-2) and TRBJ2-3; D may be TRBD2 (6 bases). This CDR3 region has 15 residues. The germline gives CDR1 LGHDT, CDR2 YNNKEL (reference sequence). V lost 2 bases to trimming and J lost 5 bases, with 14 bases between them. DNA for the CDR3: TGTGCCAGCAGCCAAAACTGGCGGAGGGAAGATACGCAGTATTTT. Protein: CASSQNWRREDTQYF.

This chain joins TRBV11-2 and TRBJ2-7, with 9 positions matching TRBD1. This CDR3 is built from 13 residues. The V and J ends lost 5 bases and 6 bases, in that order; junction bases with no gene match: 5. Germline V gene sequence: CDR1 SGHAT, CDR2 FQNNGV. The CDR3 region is CASSPRDRAEQYF. The DNA of the CDR3 is TGTGCCAGCAGCCCCCGGGACAGGGCCGAGCAGTACTTC.

The chain is built from TRBV5-1 and TRBJ2-1, with D possibly being TRBD2 (5 bases). The germline V gene encodes CDR1 SGHRS and CDR2 YFSETQ. V lost 3 bases, J lost 5 bases, and 12 bases lay in between. The CDR3 length is 14 residues. This chain's CDR3 is CASSSAGAHNEQFF. In DNA form, the CDR3 reads TGCGCCAGCAGCTCCGCGGGCGCACACAATGAGCAGTTCTTC.

The chain has TRBV7-9 and TRBJ2-1; unclear D gene. The CDR3 has 18 amino acids. The germline V gene encodes CDR1 SEHNR and CDR2 FQNEAQ (reference sequence). V was shortened by 1 base and J by 0 bases, with 16 bases between the two germline ends. CDR3 sequence (DNA): TGTGCCAGCAGCTTAGACCCTGGGCGAAGTCCCTCCTACAATGAGCAGTTCTTC. It encodes CASSLDPGRSPSYNEQFF.

The CDR3 nucleotides are TGTGCCAGCAGTTACGAGGGGGCCCGCACAGATACGCAGTATTTT. Residues: CASSYEGARTDTQYF. The chain combines TRBV6-5 with TRBJ2-3; 7 bases match TRBD1. The CDR3 sequence is 15 residues long. V trimming: 2 bases; J trimming: 1 base; junction bases outside the gene matches: 3. Germline V gene data show CDR1 as MNHEY and CDR2 as SVGAGI.

V is TRBV12-3 or TRBV12-4 and J is TRBJ1-1; D unclear. The CDR3 length is 13 residues. The V end was cut by 6 bases, the J end by 7 bases, with 15 bases between. DNA for the CDR3: TGTGCCAGCAGCTTTCCTTCTCCCGGTGAAGCTTTCTTT. Translating gives CASSFPSPGEAFF.

V gene TRBV7-8 combines with J gene TRBJ2-2; the D gene is possibly TRBD2 (7 bases). The germline CDR1 and CDR2 sequences are SGHVS and FQNEAQ. CDR3 length: 15 residues. V was trimmed by 7 bases and J by 4 bases, leaving 16 bases between them. CDR3: CASTEGGLSTGELFF. The CDR3 DNA is TGTGCCAGCACCGAGGGGGGGCTCAGCACCGGGGAGCTGTTTTTT.

The V and J genes are TRBV18 and TRBJ2-1; 9 bases fit TRBD1. V trimming: 4 bases; J trimming: 0 bases; junction bases outside the gene matches: 1. The CDR3 totals 15 residues. Germline V gives CDR1 KGHSH, CDR2 LQKENI. The CDR3 DNA sequence: TGTGCCAGCTCACTACAGGGGGCCTCCTACAATGAGCAGTTCTTC. As protein: CASSLQGASYNEQFF.

The chain carries TRBV10-2 and TRBJ2-2, with D possibly matching TRBD1 (6 bases). CDR1 and CDR2 from the germline V gene are WSHSY and SAAADI. This CDR3 region has 14 residues. The V gene lost 6 bases and the J gene lost 7 bases, with 15 bases spanning the gap. As DNA, the CDR3 is TGCGCCAGCAGCCAGACAGGCCGAGACGGGGAGCTGTTTTTT. This translates into CASSQTGRDGELFF.

The chain employs TRBV5-8 and TRBJ2-1, with D maybe TRBD1 (6 bases). Germline CDR1 reads SGHTS; CDR2 reads YDEGEE. V dropped 7 bases and J dropped 0 bases, with 17 bases sitting between them. This CDR3 has 16 residues. CDR3 in DNA: TGTGCCAGCTTTGCCGGGGACACAAGCTCCTACAATGAGCAGTTCTTC. Protein sequence: CASFAGDTSSYNEQFF.

This clone was recorded once. The V gene is TRBV7-6, the J gene TRBJ1-1; D is perhaps TRBD1 (5 bases). V lost 0 bases and J 4 bases, leaving 9 bases between the germline ends. The CDR3 sequence is 14 residues long. The V gene's germline CDR1 is SGHVS and CDR2 FNYEAQ. Written as DNA, the CDR3 is TGTGCCAGCAGCTTAGCGCCGACAGCCACTGAAGCTTTCTTT. Protein: CASSLAPTATEAFF. Full variable domain (outside the CDR3, taken from reference TRBV7-6 and TRBJ1-1): GAGVSQSPRYKVTKRGQDVALRCDPISGHVSLYWYRQALGQGPEFLTYFNYEAQQDKSGLPNDRFSAERPEGSISTLTIQRTEQRDSAMYRCASSLAPTATEAFFGQGTRLTVV.

This rearrangement joins TRBV5-4 to TRBJ2-3; possible D gene TRBD1, 6 bases. This CDR3 region has 14 residues. Trimming shortened V by 4 bases and J by 3 bases, and 12 bases separated the two germline ends. Germline V gives CDR1 SGHNT, CDR2 YYREEE (reference sequence). CDR3 residues: CASSLRDKTDTQYF. The CDR3, as DNA: TGTGCCAGCAGCCTCCGGGACAAAACAGATACGCAGTATTTT.

The rearrangement uses TRBV28 and TRBJ2-2; 9 nucleotides line up with TRBD2. The J segment lost 4 bases and the V segment lost 3 bases, leaving 3 bases of the junction unmatched. CDR1 and CDR2 (germline): MDHEN, SYDVKM. The CDR3 loop spans 15 amino acids. The CDR3 nucleotides are TGTGCCAGCAGTTTTTTAGCGGGAGCCACCGGGGAGCTGTTTTTT. This gives the protein CASSFLAGATGELFF. The full variable domain, in which reference TRBV28 and TRBJ2-2 provide the parts outside the CDR3, is DVKVTQSSRYLVKRTGEKVFLECVQDMDHENMFWYRQDPGLGLRLIYFSYDVKMKEKGDIPEGYSVSREKKERFSLILESASTNQTSMYLCASSFLAGATGELFFGEGSRLTVL.

This chain uses TRBV11-2 with TRBJ2-5, with 8 bases aligning to TRBD1. Germline V lookup: CDR1 SGHAT, CDR2 FQNNGV. There are 14 residues in the CDR3. V lost 4 bases to trimming and J lost 7 bases; unmatched junction nucleotides: 8. In nucleotides, the CDR3 is TGTGCCAGCAGCTCCGGCGGACAGGGAGGGACCCAGTACTTC. This gives the protein CASSSGGQGGTQYF.

V and J are TRBV5-6 and TRBJ1-1, with 7 bases matching TRBD1. After removal of 0 bases from V and 3 bases from J, the junction contained 5 bases not matched to a gene. Germline loops: CDR1 SGHDT, CDR2 YYEEEE. The CDR3 runs to 15 residues. CDR3 DNA: TGTGCCAGCAGCTTGGCAAGGGACAGATACACTGAAGCTTTCTTT. This codes for CASSLARDRYTEAFF.

The chain joins TRBV7-9 to TRBJ2-6; no reliable D call. CDR1 is SEHNR and CDR2 is FQNEAQ in the germline V gene (reference sequence). The V gene lost 0 bases and the J gene lost 3 bases, with 15 bases spanning the gap. This CDR3 comprises 18 residues. This CDR3 reads CASSLALFGGIGANVLTF. CDR3 nucleotide sequence: TGTGCCAGCAGCTTAGCTTTATTTGGCGGAATTGGGGCCAACGTCCTGACTTTC.